This T cell receptor (beta chain) was profiled in a study of T cells expressing NK-cell markers. TCRdb re-called the 5' RACE reads and shows each CDR3 protein once, DNA omitted. Its table records about 260,000 distinct CDR3 sequences. A word on this clonotype: The antigen remains undetermined.

Broader study findings: The same clonotypes also predominated in the CD3+CD56-NKG2C+ fraction of a few donors.

The CDR3 runs to 14 residues. This clonotype originated in a man between 18 and 35 years old in good health. The sample comprised blood T cells: a sorted CD56 or NKG2C T cell subset, CD4+ or CD8+ T cells, or bulk PBMC T cells (not recorded which). This chain joins TRBV12-3 or TRBV12-4 and TRBJ2-3; the D gene TCRdb calls, TRBD1, cannot be checked with no DNA. The CDR3 loop reads CASSSLTRGDTQYF.